This TCR beta chain was identified in a study of molecular identifiers for immune sequencing clone quantification (dated by TCRdb to the late 2010s). Regarding the complete study: For a replicate experiment, RNA from around 20,000 or 100,000 naive CD8 T cells was divided into five aliquots, of which four were sequenced. CD8 T cells were used in a methods study to benchmark molecular-identifier clustering-based TCR repertoire sequencing (MIDCIRS) and TCR RNA copy counting. Points the paper makes about the study in general: Identical TCR molecules sharing a barcode could cause highly expanded clone sizes to be underestimated. Modeling indicated approximately 3.2 TCR RNA copies recovered per cell, compared with 9.5 to 10 by digital PCR, which implies a capture efficiency of 25% to 35%. When barcode sub-clustering was not used, chimeric consensus sequences inflated TCR diversity, with chimeras reaching as high as 47%. Naive libraries contained spiked-in Jurkat TCR RNA (10 copies' worth), which is not part of the donor repertoire. Spiked-in Jurkat TCR RNA equivalent to a single cell was reported to be detectable even among 750,000 to 1,000,000 naive CD8 T cells. In CMV-specific effector cells, clones with more than 20 RNA copies contained over 99% of molecules, whereas in naive cells such clones contained under 1% of molecules.

Libraries were made using PCR. Reads for this sample came from a NextSeq 500. Bulk TCR libraries were prepared as previously described, using TCR primers listed in Table S5. The Qiagen AllPrep DNA/RNA kit was used to purify total RNA. Before analysis, reads from multiple sequencing runs of one library were combined. Per the source publication's procedure: Reads were retained only if an exact TCR constant sequence was present, and the retained reads were trimmed to 150 nt and grouped according to their 12-nt molecular barcodes. Reads within each barcode group were sub-clustered using a 15% Levenshtein threshold, and quality-weighted consensus sequences were constructed for each RNA molecule. Non-functional sequences were removed, as were lower-count sequences one edit away from another. On the basis of fitting two negative binomial distributions, barcode sub-clusters with fewer than 20% of the maximum read count were discarded. The public reads were run again by TCRdb, first through fastp at Q25 and then through MiXCR, and only productive beta chains were kept. Every distinct CDR3 protein forms one entry, paired with its most common genes and DNA. Clone size and V and J calls follow TCRdb, not the original study. The sample contains approximately 320,000 distinct CDR3 sequences, roughly a quarter of them found a single time. The ten largest clones take up 0.65% to 0.75% of the sample.

About this clonotype itself: What this receptor recognizes is not known. Base qualities are not provided; no much larger clone lies one nucleotide away.

Naive CD8 T cell libraries were made from around 20,000 to 1,000,000 sorted cells using 10%, 30% or 50% of purified RNA. On a BD FACSAria II, naive CD8 T cells were FACS-sorted as CD8+CD4-CCR7+CD45RA+ and collected into RLT Plus buffer. Detection sensitivity was tested by spiking Jurkat RNA equal to roughly ten TCR copies' worth into samples containing roughly 19,000-1,100,000 naive CD8 T cells. CD8 T cells were enriched with RosetteSep CD8+ T Cell Enrichment Cocktail and Ficoll-Paque, followed by ACK red cell lysis. The junction carries 16 bases between V and J, which are trimmed by 0 bases and 3 bases respectively. CDR3 length: 17 amino acids, cysteine to phenylalanine. Just CDR3 DNA is preserved here, 51 bases in frame from base 1. The germline V gene encodes CDR1 SNHLY and CDR2 FYNNEI.

The sequencing input was naive CD8+ T cells from blood, with Jurkat cell RNA spiked in. What this sample's cell subset or site label stands for: FACS-sorted CD8+CD4-CCR7+CD45RA+ naive T cells. The receptor comes from a human donor in good health. Some libraries in this study had Jurkat cell RNA spiked in. The chain was built from TRBV2 and TRBJ2-3; confidence is insufficient to name the D gene. The DNA is TGTGCCAGCAGTGAAGCTTTAGGGTTGTGGATAACAGATACGCAGTATTTT. It translates to CASSEALGLWITDTQYF.